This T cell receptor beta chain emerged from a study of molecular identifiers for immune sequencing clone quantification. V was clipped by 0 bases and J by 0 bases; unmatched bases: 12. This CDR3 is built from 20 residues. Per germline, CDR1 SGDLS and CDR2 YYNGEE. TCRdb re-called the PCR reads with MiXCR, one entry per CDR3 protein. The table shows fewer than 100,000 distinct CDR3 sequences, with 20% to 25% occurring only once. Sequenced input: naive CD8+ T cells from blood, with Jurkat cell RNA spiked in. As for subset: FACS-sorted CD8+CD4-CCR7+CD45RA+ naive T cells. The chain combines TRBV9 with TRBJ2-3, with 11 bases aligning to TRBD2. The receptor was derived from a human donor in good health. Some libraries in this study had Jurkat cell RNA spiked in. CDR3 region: CASSVGGPSGGLESTDTQYF. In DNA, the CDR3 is TGTGCCAGCAGCGTAGGTGGACCTAGCGGGGGGCTAGAAAGCACAGATACGCAGTATTTT.